The 29 T cell receptor beta chains in this list originate from one sample, sequenced in a study of tumor-infiltrating lymphocytes in primary liver carcinoma. Reverse transcription of approximately 520 ng total RNA with a constant-region primer produced TCR beta cDNA. Investigators got TCR beta libraries out of three nested multiplex PCR rounds, done with slightly modified ARM-PCR. Amplification in the first two PCR rounds was performed using TRBV1-TRBV30 forward primers and a C-beta reverse primer for 10 cycles each. TCRdb itself ran the multiplex PCR reads through MiXCR, one entry per CDR3 protein. The data contain 330,000 or so distinct CDR3 sequences, about 61% of them seen just once; the ten biggest clones take up approximately 5.9%. The source of the blood RNA was unsorted whole blood, and germline DNA was extracted as well. What was sequenced was peripheral blood. The source is a man in his forties or fifties with primary liver carcinoma and hepatitis B virus infection.

This clonotype was counted only a few times. The chain joins TRBV2 to TRBJ1-2; D possibly corresponds to TRBD1 (5 bases). Looked up from germline, CDR1 is SNHLY and CDR2 is FYNNEI. V lost 7 bases, J lost 5 bases, and 11 bases lay in between. This CDR3 is 12 amino acids long. The CDR3, as DNA: TGTGCCAGCAAGGCAGGGTTGTATGGCTACACCTTC. Amino acid sequence: CASKAGLYGYTF.

On this clonotype itself: One junction end disagrees with the germline gene, perhaps due to a read error. The rearrangement joins TRBV11-2 to TRBJ2-7; tentative D call: TRBD2 (5 bases). Looked up from germline, CDR1 is SGHAT and CDR2 is FQNNGV. This CDR3 has 13 residues. The DNA for the CDR3 is TGTGCCAGCAACACCGGGGAGCTCTACGAGCAATACTTC. Encoded protein: CASNTGELYEQYF.

Note on this clonotype: A much larger clone lies a single base off, so this may be a read error. The chain combines TRBV5-4 with TRBJ2-6, with 9 bases aligning to TRBD2. CDR3 length equals 17 residues. From germline, CDR1 is SGHNT and CDR2 YYREEE (reference sequence). For the CDR3, the DNA is TGTGCCAGCAGCTTGTTTAGCGGGAGCTCTGGGGCCAGCGTCCTGACTTTC. Translation gives CASSLFSGSSGASVLTF.

This clonotype has a count of ten or more. This chain connects TRBV11-2 to TRBJ2-2; D uncertain. The CDR3 has 15 amino acids. Germline CDR1 is SGHAT and CDR2 is FQNNGV. Trimming stripped 2 bases from V and 5 bases from J, with 12 bases between. The CDR3 sequence: CASSLTAQKTGELFF. DNA of the CDR3: TGTGCCAGCAGCTTAACTGCACAAAAGACCGGGGAGCTGTTTTTT.

This clonotype came up a few times. The V gene is TRBV2, the J gene TRBJ2-3; D is possibly TRBD1 or TRBD2 (7 bases each). Between the trimmed V and J ends, which lost 6 bases and 9 bases, there was a span of 13 bases. This CDR3 contains 12 residues. Germline loops: CDR1 SNHLY, CDR2 FYNNEI. The CDR3 nucleotides read TGTGCCAGCAGGAGCCAGGGGGGGACGCAGTATTTT. It translates to CASRSQGGTQYF. Combining the CDR3 with reference TRBV2 and TRBJ2-3 gives the whole variable domain EPEVTQTPSHQVTQMGQEVILRCVPISNHLYFYWYRQILGQKVEFLVSFYNNEISEKSEIFDDQFSVERPDGSNFTLKIRSTKLEDSAMYFCASRSQGGTQYFGPGTRLTVL.

Notes on this clonotype: Because it lacks the conserved phenylalanine or tryptophan at the end, this CDR3 is likely a read error. This rearrangement joins TRBV29-1 to TRBJ1-1; tentatively, D is TRBD1 (5 bases). This CDR3 has 13 amino acids. From germline, CDR1 is SQVTM and CDR2 ANQGSEA. DNA for the CDR3: TGCAGTGGGGGAAAGGGAGTGAACACTGAAGCTTTCCTT. Its protein product is CSGGKGVNTEAFL.

About this clonotype: An end of the junction differs from the germline gene, which may be a read error. This chain uses TRBV29-1 with TRBJ2-6, with 7 nucleotides matching TRBD1. This CDR3 is 17 amino acids long. CDR1 and CDR2 from the germline V gene are SQVTM and ANQGSEA. In DNA, the CDR3 is TGCAGCGTTGAAGCCCCCACAGGGGAATCTGGGGCCAACGTCCTAGCTTTC. It codes for CSVEAPTGESGANVLAF.

The chain couples TRBV11-2 to TRBJ2-1; possibly TRBD2 for D (5 bases). The V gene lost 2 bases and the J gene lost 7 bases, with 15 bases spanning the gap. The CDR3 loop spans 15 amino acids. Germline V gene sequence: CDR1 SGHAT, CDR2 FQNNGV. The CDR3 region is CASSLRLAVLNEQFF. In DNA form, the CDR3 reads TGTGCCAGCAGCTTACGGCTAGCAGTTTTGAATGAGCAGTTCTTC. Based on the CDR3 plus reference TRBV11-2 and TRBJ2-1, the full variable domain is EAGVAQSPRYKIIEKRQSVAFWCNPISGHATLYWYQQILGQGPKLLIQFQNNGVVDDSQLPKDRFSAERLKGVDSTLKIQPAKLEDSAVYLCASSLRLAVLNEQFFGPGTRLTVL.

There are a few counts of this clonotype. The V call is TRBV4-1, the J call TRBJ2-1; D unresolved. Germline assignment: CDR1 MGHRA and CDR2 YSYEKL. V was shortened by 1 base and J by 0 bases, with 13 bases between the two germline ends. The CDR3 is made up of 17 amino acids. Here the CDR3 reads CASSQGSVVSSYNEQFF. DNA of the CDR3: TGCGCCAGCAGCCAAGGGAGTGTGGTGAGCTCCTACAATGAGCAGTTCTTC.

As for this clonotype: Being one base from a much bigger clone, this may be a read error. CDR3 in amino acids: CASRPGSSGPRTDTQYF. The CDR3 DNA is TGTGCCAGCAGACCCGGGAGTAGCGGGCCGAGGACAGATACGCAGTATTTT. The chain uses TRBV6-6 and TRBJ2-3; 7 nucleotides match TRBD2. This CDR3 is built from 17 residues. Trimming removed 6 bases from V and 3 bases from J; junction bases left unmatched: 15. Germline CDR1 and CDR2: MNHNY and SVGAGI (reference sequence).

With regard to this clonotype: This may arise from a read error, as a much more abundant clone is one base away. The chain uses TRBV6-5 and TRBJ1-6; no firm D call. This CDR3 is built from 15 residues. V lost 4 bases and J lost 5, with 12 bases in between. Germline V CDR1 and CDR2: MNHEY, SVGAGI. The CDR3 region has the DNA TGTGCCAGCAGTTCCAGTACAGAGAATAATTCACCCCTCCACTTT. Translating gives CASSSSTENNSPLHF.

This clonotype came up many times. The J gene is TRBJ2-7, the V gene TRBV29-1; TRBD1 matches 8 bases. The trim removed 1 base at V and 3 bases at J, leaving 2 bases unmatched. This CDR3 contains 13 residues. Germline values: CDR1 SQVTM, CDR2 ANQGSEA. The CDR3 loop reads CSVEGTGIYEQYF. In DNA form, the CDR3 reads TGCAGCGTTGAAGGGACAGGGATCTACGAGCAGTACTTC.

A word on this clonotype: One end of the junction does not line up with germline, which may come from a read error. V and J are TRBV4-1 and TRBJ2-7, with D perhaps given as TRBD1 or TRBD2 (6 bases each). The CDR3 length is 16 residues. The germline V gene encodes CDR1 MGHRA and CDR2 YSYEKL. The CDR3 reads CASRLTEDGGLYEHYF. CDR3 DNA sequence: TGCGCCAGCAGGTTAACAGAGGACGGGGGCCTCTACGAGCACTACTTC.

On this clonotype: One base away lies a much larger clone, so this may be a sequencing read error. The rearrangement links TRBV6-6 to TRBJ1-5, with unresolved D. Trimming pared 2 bases from V and 0 bases from J, leaving 8 bases between. This CDR3 has 15 amino acids. CDR1 is MNHNY, CDR2 SVGAGI, per germline (reference sequence). The CDR3 coding sequence is TGTGCCAGCAGTTACCTGTGCCCTAGCAATCAGCCCCAGCATTTT. The encoded protein is CASSYLCPSNQPQHF.

The chain uses TRBV7-9 and TRBJ2-7; D is undetermined. V was clipped by 2 bases and J by 7 bases, with 6 bases between them. This CDR3 region has 11 residues. The V gene's germline CDR1 is SEHNR and CDR2 FQNEAQ (reference sequence). The CDR3 is CASSLLQEQYF. For the CDR3, the DNA is TGTGCCAGCAGCTTACTGCAGGAGCAGTACTTC.

Concerning this clonotype: Sequence at one end of the junction differs from germline and may be a read error. The chain recombines TRBV14 with TRBJ1-3; no firm D call. In germline, CDR1 is SGHDN, CDR2 FVKESK. This CDR3 region has 12 residues. The CDR3 DNA sequence: TGTGCCAGCAGCGACATCGGAAAGACCATATATTTT. Translating gives CASSDIGKTIYF.

Of note for this clonotype: With a much larger clone just one base away, this may be a read error. This rearrangement joins TRBV6-6 to TRBJ2-2, with D unclear. This CDR3 has 14 residues. With 8 bases removed from V and 1 base from J, the gap between germline ends came to 11 bases. Germline loops: CDR1 MNHNY, CDR2 SVGAGI (reference sequence). The CDR3 loop is CASGPQVNTGELFF. The CDR3 nucleotides are TGTGCCAGCGGCCCCCAAGTGAACACCGGGGAGCTGTTTTTT.

The rearrangement links TRBV19 to TRBJ2-7; 7 bases line up with TRBD2. V trimming: 6 bases; J trimming: 3 bases; junction bases outside the gene matches: 23. The CDR3 extends over 19 amino acids. Germline values: CDR1 LNHDA, CDR2 SQIVND (reference sequence). The CDR3 is CASSSQNSKRGGRNYEQYF. CDR3 nucleotide sequence: TGTGCCAGTAGCTCCCAGAATTCCAAGCGCGGGGGAAGAAACTACGAGCAGTACTTC.

In regard to this clonotype: The CDR3 carries no conserved terminal phenylalanine or tryptophan, so it likely arises from a read error. This chain links TRBV6-6 with TRBJ1-2; 10 bases align to TRBD1. Germline CDR1 MNHNY, CDR2 SVGAGI (reference sequence). The CDR3 extends over 15 amino acids. V was clipped by 8 bases and J by 3 bases; unmatched bases: 9. The CDR3 DNA sequence: TGTGCCAGCGGCCATGGGACAGGGGATGACTATGGCTACACCTTG. It encodes CASGHGTGDDYGYTL.

Concerning this clonotype: This may be a read error: a much more frequent sequence differs by one nucleotide. CDR3 loop: CASKVGGNEQFF. CDR3 DNA sequence: TGTGCCAGCAAGGTGGGCGGCAATGAGCAGTTCTTC. The rearrangement links TRBV12-3 or TRBV12-4 to TRBJ2-1; D is undetermined. The CDR3 is made up of 12 amino acids. Between the trimmed V and J ends, which lost 7 bases and 6 bases, there was a span of 10 bases.

Remarks on this clonotype: The missing conserved phenylalanine or tryptophan at the end of this CDR3 makes a read error likely. It is unclear where the CDR3 begins or ends on the DNA, so no DNA is shown, and the CDR3 is as TCRdb lists it. The V call is TRBV29-1, the J call TRBJ2-1; the table's D call, TRBD2, was not checked against the DNA. The CDR3 region is 15 residues in length, termini included. Germline CDR1 reads SQVTM; CDR2 reads ANQGSEA. This CDR3 reads CSVELAGGRRNEHFL.

This clonotype occurred many times. This rearrangement joins TRBV29-1 to TRBJ2-3, with D maybe TRBD2 (6 bases). Trimming removed 7 bases from V and 3 bases from J, with 14 bases in between. This CDR3 comprises 13 residues. Germline CDR1 SQVTM, CDR2 ANQGSEA. The chain's CDR3 is CSARSAGTDTQYF. In nucleotides, the CDR3 is TGCAGCGCCCGTTCGGCGGGGACAGATACGCAGTATTTT.

In this sample, this clonotype turned up a few times. This chain connects TRBV10-3 to TRBJ2-1; 7 bases line up with TRBD2. With V trimmed by 6 bases and J by 5 bases, 7 bases remained unmatched. CDR1 and CDR2 (germline): ENHRY, SYGVKD. The CDR3 is 14 residues long. CDR3 loop: CAISNQGLNNEQFF. The CDR3 DNA sequence: TGTGCCATCAGCAACCAGGGACTAAACAATGAGCAGTTCTTC.

In this sample, this clonotype turned up a few times. Given a much more abundant clone one base away, this may be a read error. The V gene is TRBV11-2, the J gene TRBJ2-5, with D perhaps assigned TRBD1 or TRBD2 (6 bases each). This CDR3 is 15 amino acids long. Trimming pared 0 bases from V and 0 bases from J, leaving 8 bases between. Germline lookup yields CDR1 SGHAT and CDR2 FQNNGV. The DNA of the CDR3 is TGTGCCAGCAGCTTAGAAGGGGGGAACCAAGAGACCCAGTACTTC. Translating it yields CASSLEGGNQETQYF.

Details on this clonotype: Mismatch with germline at one junction end may stem from a read error. V is TRBV12-3 or TRBV12-4 and J is TRBJ1-6, with D maybe TRBD1 (5 bases). There are 14 residues in the CDR3. The CDR3 coding sequence is TGTGCCAGCAGCCTGAGGCAGGGTGAAGGACCCTTCCACTTT. Protein sequence: CASSLRQGEGPFHF.

As for this clonotype: No conserved phenylalanine or tryptophan is present at the end of the CDR3, so a read error is the likely explanation. This chain uses TRBV11-2 with TRBJ1-1; unclear D gene. This CDR3 is 15 amino acids long. The germline CDR1 and CDR2 sequences are SGHAT and FQNNGV. The CDR3 here is CASNLGGSSNTEAFS. DNA for the CDR3: TGTGCCAGCAACTTAGGCGGGAGCAGTAACACTGAAGCTTTCTCT.

Of note for this clonotype: One junction end disagrees with the germline gene, perhaps due to a read error. This chain links TRBV5-4 with TRBJ2-7; D may be TRBD2 (5 bases). The germline gives CDR1 SGHNT, CDR2 YYREEE (reference sequence). This CDR3 comprises 14 residues. As DNA, the CDR3 is TGTACCAGCAGCTTCCGGACTGGTTCCTACGAGCAGTACTTC. This codes for CTSSFRTGSYEQYF.

This clonotype was picked up a small number of times. A single base separates this from a much larger clone, so it may be a read error. The conserved phenylalanine or tryptophan normally closing the CDR3 is absent here, so this likely arose from a read error. The chain recombines TRBV10-3 with TRBJ2-3; 7 bases align to TRBD1. Germline V gives CDR1 ENHRY, CDR2 SYGVKD. The CDR3 spans 13 residues. J was trimmed by 1 base and V by 7 bases; bases with no gene match: 2. The DNA of the CDR3 is TGTGCCATCAAAACAGGGGGCACAGATACGCAGTATTTA. It translates to CAIKTGGTDTQYL.

The chain uses TRBV10-3 and TRBJ2-1; the match to TRBD2 covers 9 bases. CDR3 length equals 15 residues. The germline CDR1 and CDR2 sequences are ENHRY and SYGVKD. Trimming removed 3 bases from V and 8 bases from J; junction bases left unmatched: 8. The DNA of the CDR3 is TGTGCCATCAGTGATGCGGGAGGGCCTAGGGATGAGCAGTTCTTC. This translates into CAISDAGGPRDEQFF.